The 13 T cell receptor beta chains below were found in one sample sequenced in a study of shared T cell receptors in the human thymus. Here immunoSEQ multiplex PCR was the method, and the copy in TCRdb shows in-frame clones only, minus some. The sample carries hundreds of thousands of clones, about 90% recorded once. The sample also formed part of further work on human thymus T cells.

Source material: thymocytes. Receptors originate from a boy under two years old with a congenital heart defect.

The chain couples TRBV28 to TRBJ1-3; D is unclear. The germline V gene encodes CDR1 MDHEN and CDR2 SYDVKM. The CDR3 contains 11 residues. Trimming took off 8 bases at V and 2 bases at J, with 4 bases between the two ends. DNA for the CDR3: TGTGCCAGCGGGCCTGGAAACACCATATATTTT. Protein sequence: CASGPGNTIYF. The full variable domain, rest sourced from reference TRBV28 and TRBJ1-3, is DVKVTQSSRYLVKRTGEKVFLECVQDMDHENMFWYRQDPGLGLRLIYFSYDVKMKEKGDIPEGYSVSREKKERFSLILESASTNQTSMYLCASGPGNTIYFGEGSWLTVV.

This chain links TRBV29-1 with TRBJ2-3; 11 nucleotides match TRBD2. This CDR3 comprises 14 residues. The V gene end was trimmed by 4 bases and the J gene end by 1 base; junction bases not matched to a gene: 1. Germline V gene data show CDR1 as SQVTM and CDR2 as ANQGSEA. The CDR3 DNA reads as TGCAGCGTTGGGGGACTAGCGGGCACAGATACGCAGTATTTT. This gives the protein CSVGGLAGTDTQYF.

This clone was observed a few times. The V call is TRBV5-6, the J call TRBJ1-2; 8 bases are shared with TRBD1. The CDR3 runs to 19 residues. The V gene end was trimmed by 1 base and the J gene end by 2 bases; junction bases not matched to a gene: 16. CDR1 SGHDT and CDR2 YYEEEE come from the germline V gene. CDR3 coding DNA: TGTGCCAGCAGCTTGACGGCAGGGGGCACCCTCGGTCAAAACTATGGCTACACCTTC. This sequence encodes CASSLTAGGTLGQNYGYTF.

The chain joins TRBV28 to TRBJ1-5; possible D gene TRBD1, 6 bases. The germline gives CDR1 MDHEN, CDR2 SYDVKM. This CDR3 contains 19 residues. Trimming shortened V by 3 bases and J by 0 bases, and 21 bases separated the two germline ends. The CDR3, as DNA: TGTGCCAGCAGTTTGCAGGTAGGACAGTACCTGTATAGCAATCAGCCCCAGCATTTT. This codes for CASSLQVGQYLYSNQPQHF.

The J gene is TRBJ2-5, the V gene TRBV7-9; 10 nucleotides match TRBD2. Germline V gene lookup returns CDR1 SEHNR and CDR2 FQNEAQ (reference sequence). The V segment lost 5 bases and the J segment 5 bases; nucleotides outside the gene matches: 8. The CDR3 has 15 residues. The CDR3 spells CASSLGLASDETQYF. The CDR3 region has the DNA TGTGCCAGCAGCCTGGGACTAGCGTCAGACGAGACCCAGTACTTC.

Only one count was recorded for this clone. The chain uses TRBV9 and TRBJ2-1; 7 bases line up with TRBD2. In germline, CDR1 is SGDLS, CDR2 YYNGEE. Unmatched junction bases numbered 10, after V lost 0 bases and J lost 7 bases. The CDR3 is 16 amino acids. For the CDR3, the DNA is TGTGCCAGCAGCGTAGAGGACGCAGCGGGAAGGAATGAGCAGTTCTTC. Translating gives CASSVEDAAGRNEQFF.

This clone came up a few times. J is TRBJ1-2 and V is TRBV27; D unclear. The CDR3 length is 12 residues. Between the trimmed V and J ends, which lost 7 bases and 9 bases, there was a span of 15 bases. Germline V gene lookup returns CDR1 MNHEY and CDR2 SMNVEV (reference sequence). CDR3 bases: TGTGCCAGCAAGTTACCCCGAGGGCGCTACACCTTC. Amino acids: CASKLPRGRYTF.

This clone was observed a single time. The chain is built from TRBV28 and TRBJ2-3, with 8 bases aligning to TRBD1. V gave up 4 bases and J gave up 1 base; unmatched junction bases: 16. CDR3 length equals 19 residues. Germline lookup yields CDR1 MDHEN and CDR2 SYDVKM. In DNA, the CDR3 is TGTGCCAGCAGTTCCGAGACCCTACAGGGGGGTGGATGCACAGATACGCAGTATTTT. Its protein is CASSSETLQGGGCTDTQYF.

The V call is TRBV28, the J call TRBJ1-2; perhaps TRBD1 as D (5 bases). Germline V lookup: CDR1 MDHEN, CDR2 SYDVKM. V was cut by 6 bases and J by 8 bases, with 25 bases left in between. The CDR3 runs 16 residues. CDR3 nucleotide sequence: TGTGCCAGCAGGAGTAAGAGGGGACTGAATGTTTGGGGCTACACCTTC. Translated, it gives CASRSKRGLNVWGYTF.

J is TRBJ2-3 and V is TRBV11-2; D uncertain. The CDR3 is 11 amino acids. Germline V gives CDR1 SGHAT, CDR2 FQNNGV. The V gene lost 5 bases and the J gene lost 6 bases, with 6 bases spanning the gap. CDR3 in DNA: TGTGCCAGCAGCGTCTCGGATACGCAGTATTTT. Translated, it gives CASSVSDTQYF.

This chain joins TRBV18 and TRBJ2-2, with D unclear. The length of the CDR3 is 12 residues. From germline, CDR1 is KGHSH and CDR2 LQKENI. The V gene lost 3 bases and the J gene lost 4 bases, with 3 bases spanning the gap. In DNA, the CDR3 is TGTGCCAGCTCACCTCGCACCGGGGAGCTGTTTTTT. Its protein product is CASSPRTGELFF. The full variable domain, with the rest looked up from reference TRBV18 and TRBJ2-2, is NAGVMQNPRHLVRRRGQEARLRCSPMKGHSHVYWYRQLPEEGLKFMVYLQKENIIDESGMPKERFSAEFPKEGPSILRIQQVVRGDSAAYFCASSPRTGELFFGEGSRLTVL.

This clone was recorded once. The chain employs TRBV7-9 and TRBJ2-3; D is ambiguous. This CDR3 comprises 13 residues. With 3 bases removed from V and 4 bases from J, the gap between germline ends came to 8 bases. Germline assignment: CDR1 SEHNR and CDR2 FQNEAQ (reference sequence). The CDR3 DNA reads TGTGCCAGCAGCTTTATTCAGGCAGATACGCAGTATTTT. Translating it yields CASSFIQADTQYF. The full variable domain, with the rest looked up from reference TRBV7-9 and TRBJ2-3, is DTGVSQNPRHKITKRGQNVTFRCDPISEHNRLYWYRQTLGQGPEFLTYFQNEAQLEKSRLLSDRFSAERPKGSFSTLEIQRTEQGDSAMYLCASSFIQADTQYFGPGTRLTVL.

The CDR3 DNA follows: TGTGCCAGCAAGGAGGGACCAGATACGCAGTATTTT. Its translation is CASKEGPDTQYF. V usage is TRBV25-1 and J usage is TRBJ2-3, with a tentative D call TRBD2 (6 bases). The CDR3 consists of 12 residues. Germline V CDR1 and CDR2: MGHDK, SYGVNS. V was shortened by 7 bases and J by 4 bases, with 9 bases between the two germline ends.